The 17 T cell receptor beta chains given below trace back to one sample, sequenced in a study of blood T cell repertoires in COVID-19. Here immunoSEQ multiplex PCR was the method, and the copy in TCRdb shows in-frame clones only, minus some. This table holds some 70,000 clones, roughly 80% found once. Specimen: peripheral blood. Receptor source: an older woman with acute or convalescent COVID-19.

The rearrangement uses TRBV14 and TRBJ2-1; 9 positions match TRBD2. The CDR3 spans 13 residues. Germline V lookup: CDR1 SGHDN, CDR2 FVKESK. Germline trimming cut 0 bases from V and 15 bases from J; bases unmatched to any gene: 6. In nucleotides, the CDR3 is TGTGCCAGCAGCCAAGAGCTAGCGGGGAGGCCGTTCTTC. Translating it yields CASSQELAGRPFF. Using reference TRBV14 and TRBJ2-1 for the parts outside the CDR3, the full variable domain is EAGVTQFPSHSVIEKGQTVTLRCDPISGHDNLYWYRRVMGKEIKFLLHFVKESKQDESGMPNNRFLAERTGGTYSTLKVQPAELEDSGVYFCASSQELAGRPFFGPGTRLTVL.

The chain employs TRBV5-1 and TRBJ2-3, with TRBD2 as a possible D gene (6 bases). Trimming left V 0 bases short and J 2 bases short, with 16 bases between. The CDR3 has 17 amino acids. CDR1 and CDR2 from the germline V gene are SGHRS and YFSETQ. The CDR3 spells CASSLAVSAGITDTQYF. CDR3 coding DNA: TGCGCCAGCAGCTTGGCCGTATCAGCGGGCATCACAGATACGCAGTATTTT.

The rearrangement uses TRBV19 and TRBJ2-6; D is possibly TRBD2 (6 bases). This CDR3 region has 16 residues. V was clipped by 3 bases and J by 0 bases, with 9 bases between them. The germline gives CDR1 LNHDA, CDR2 SQIVND (reference sequence). As DNA, the CDR3 is TGTGCCAGTAGTATTGCGGGGTACTCTGGGGCCAACGTCCTGACTTTC. Protein: CASSIAGYSGANVLTF.

The chain has TRBV7-2 and TRBJ1-3; D uncertain. The CDR3 extends over 15 amino acids. The V end lost 8 bases, the J end lost 3 bases, and 17 bases lay between the germline ends. Germline V gene data show CDR1 as SGHTA and CDR2 as FQGNSA. This chain's CDR3 is CASSRGSSGGNTIYF. The CDR3 nucleotides are TGTGCCAGCTCGCGAGGGAGCTCAGGTGGAAACACCATATATTTT.

This chain connects TRBV19 to TRBJ2-7; TRBD2 matches at 9 bases. Germline V gene lookup returns CDR1 LNHDA and CDR2 SQIVND (reference sequence). The CDR3 is made up of 16 amino acids. V dropped 6 bases and J dropped 0; count of bases not matched to a gene: 9. For the CDR3, the DNA is TGTGCCAGTAGGACCGGGGCTAGCGGGAACTCCTACGAGCAGTACTTC. Encoded protein: CASRTGASGNSYEQYF. The variable domain in full, with the rest retrieved from reference TRBV19 and TRBJ2-7, is DGGITQSPKYLFRKEGQNVTLSCEQNLNHDAMYWYRQDPGQGLRLIYYSQIVNDFQKGDIAEGYSVSREKKESFPLTVTSAQKNPTAFYLCASRTGASGNSYEQYFGPGTRLTVT.

The chain carries TRBV18 and TRBJ2-3, with TRBD1 matching 12 bases. The germline gives CDR1 KGHSH, CDR2 LQKENI. The V segment lost 2 bases and the J segment 3 bases; nucleotides outside the gene matches: 6. The CDR3 covers 17 residues. The CDR3 sequence: CASSPTRDRGRTDTQYF. CDR3 bases: TGTGCCAGCTCACCAACCCGGGACAGGGGGCGAACAGATACGCAGTATTTT.

This clone was seen just once. The V call is TRBV27, the J call TRBJ2-7, with TRBD1 identical over 7 bases. This CDR3 has 13 amino acids. Germline V CDR1 and CDR2: MNHEY, SMNVEV (reference sequence). The trim removed 3 bases at V and 3 bases at J, leaving 2 bases unmatched. CDR3 residues: CASSLTGFYEQYF. The CDR3 DNA is TGTGCCAGCAGTTTGACAGGGTTCTACGAGCAGTACTTC.

V and J are TRBV18 and TRBJ1-2, with 8 bases matching TRBD1. The CDR3 spans 14 residues. The germline CDR1 and CDR2 sequences are KGHSH and LQKENI. With 5 bases clipped from V and 3 bases from J, the junction kept 5 bases outside the gene matches. In nucleotides, the CDR3 is TGTGCCAGCTCAGTCGACAGGGGTTACTATGGCTACACCTTC. Encoded protein: CASSVDRGYYGYTF.

This chain links TRBV28 with TRBJ1-4; weak D call: TRBD1 (6 bases). The CDR3 is 15 amino acids. The V and J ends lost 7 bases and 7 bases respectively, with 19 bases between them. The germline V gene has CDR1 MDHEN and CDR2 SYDVKM. Here the CDR3 reads CASNPSQGLGEKLFF. The DNA for the CDR3 is TGTGCCAGCAACCCAAGTCAGGGGTTAGGTGAAAAACTGTTTTTT.

The chain uses TRBV15 and TRBJ1-4; possible D gene TRBD1, 5 bases. V lost 3 bases, J lost 5 bases, and 7 bases lay in between. This CDR3 contains 13 residues. Germline V gives CDR1 LNHNV, CDR2 YYDKDF (reference sequence). The CDR3 is CATSRDTNEKLFF. The CDR3 DNA sequence: TGTGCCACCAGCAGGGACACAAATGAAAAACTGTTTTTT.

This clone has a single count. V is TRBV28 and J is TRBJ2-7, with 8 bases identical to TRBD1. V lost 6 bases to trimming and J lost 6 bases; unmatched junction nucleotides: 10. The CDR3 has 14 amino acids. Germline V CDR1 and CDR2: MDHEN, SYDVKM. CDR3 in DNA: TGTGCCAGCAGCCTTCCGGACAGGGATCCCGAGCAGTACTTC. It specifies CASSLPDRDPEQYF.

This clone has more than one count but fewer than ten. The chain carries TRBV5-1 and TRBJ2-1; TRBD1 agrees at 9 bases. Germline V gene lookup returns CDR1 SGHRS and CDR2 YFSETQ. J was trimmed by 5 bases and V by 4 bases; bases with no gene match: 4. The CDR3 is 14 amino acids. This CDR3 reads CASSPGTGNNEQFF. The CDR3 DNA reads TGCGCCAGCAGCCCCGGGACAGGGAACAATGAGCAGTTCTTC.

This chain joins TRBV6-5 and TRBJ1-2, with TRBD1 matching over 7 bases. The CDR3 spans 14 residues. The germline gives CDR1 MNHEY, CDR2 SVGAGI. Trimming at V came to 6 bases and at J to 2 bases, leaving 6 bases not matched to a gene. For the CDR3, the DNA is TGTGCCAGCAGACGACAGGGAGAAAACTATGGCTACACCTTC. Translation gives CASRRQGENYGYTF.

V gene TRBV19 combines with J gene TRBJ1-6; TRBD1 aligns across 9 bases. Germline loops: CDR1 LNHDA, CDR2 SQIVND (reference sequence). CDR3 length: 15 residues. The V gene end was trimmed by 4 bases and the J gene end by 5 bases; junction bases not matched to a gene: 3. Here the CDR3 DNA reads TGTGCCAGTAGTACTCGACAGGGGGATAATTCACCCCTCCACTTT. It translates to CASSTRQGDNSPLHF.

The chain is built from TRBV7-6 and TRBJ2-1; D may be TRBD2 (6 bases). The ends were cut back, 5 bases at V and 6 bases at J, with 20 bases in the middle. Germline V gene sequence: CDR1 SGHVS, CDR2 FNYEAQ. This CDR3 spans 16 amino acids. The CDR3: CASSPFGAGAPNEQFF. The CDR3 DNA reads TGTGCCAGCAGCCCGTTCGGAGCGGGCGCCCCCAATGAGCAGTTCTTC.

The chain couples TRBV7-2 to TRBJ1-3; 9 nucleotides agree with TRBD1. The V and J ends lost 5 bases and 11 bases, in that order; junction bases with no gene match: 13. The CDR3 contains 15 residues. Germline-derived CDR1 and CDR2 are SGHTA and FQGNSA. The CDR3 bases are TGTGCCAGCAGCACCCGTCCCGGGACAGGGAACGCCATATATTTT. The encoded protein is CASSTRPGTGNAIYF.

The chain links TRBV14 to TRBJ2-1; maybe TRBD2 (6 bases). The V and J ends lost 1 base and 4 bases respectively, with 14 bases between them. Germline assignment: CDR1 SGHDN and CDR2 FVKESK. The CDR3 runs 16 residues. CDR3 DNA sequence: TGTGCCAGCAGCCAAGGGTTCGGGAGAACTTACAATGAGCAGTTCTTC. This encodes CASSQGFGRTYNEQFF.